This is a list of T cell receptor beta chains from one sample in a study of cytomegalovirus exposure and HLA in healthy donors. The assay was immunoSEQ multiplex PCR, and TCRdb's table has in-frame clones only and misses some. The table includes 150,000 to 200,000 clones, 60% to 80% detected once. Material for sequencing was PBMCs. These receptors came from a middle-aged woman in good health and CMV-seronegative. The CDR3 runs from the conserved cysteine through the conserved F or W. D genes are given only for firm matches. Rows may omit the clone size; those that give it use once, few, many or a size class.

V gene	D gene	J gene	clone size	CDR3 DNA	CDR3 protein
TRBV7-2	TRBD2	TRBJ2-5	.	TGTGCCAGCAGCTTAATTAGCCGCGGACTAGCGGGGGTTTCTGAGACCCAGTACTTC	CASSLISRGLAGVSETQYF
TRBV6-6	.	TRBJ1-1	.	TGTGCCAGCAGTTACTCGGACAGCATGAACACTGAAGCTTTCTTT	CASSYSDSMNTEAFF
TRBV7-9	TRBD1	TRBJ1-2	.	TGTGCCAGCAGCCCTTCCACAGGGGACTATGGCTACACCTTC	CASSPSTGDYGYTF
TRBV27	.	TRBJ2-5	.	TGTGCCAGCAGCCCGATCCAGGGGGGGACCCAGTACTTC	CASSPIQGGTQYF
TRBV11-2	.	TRBJ2-7	.	TGTGCCAGCAGCTTAGTTATCGGCGGTGGCTCCTACGAGCAGTACTTC	CASSLVIGGGSYEQYF
TRBV5-1	.	TRBJ2-7	.	TGCGCCAGCAAATGGGACTCGTCCTACGAGCAGTACTTC	CASKWDSSYEQYF
TRBV7-9	.	TRBJ1-2	.	TGTGCCAGCAGCCACACCCGTAACTATGGCTACACCTTC	CASSHTRNYGYTF
TRBV7-9	.	TRBJ2-5	.	TGTTCCAGCAGCTTCGAGGAGACCCAGTACTTC	CSSSFEETQYF
TRBV13	.	TRBJ2-2	.	TGTGCCAGTGCCTCTACAGGGAGAGGCGGGGAGCTGTTTTTT	CASASTGRGGELFF
TRBV7-6	.	TRBJ2-5	few	TGTGCCAGCGCAGATCTCCAAGAGACCCAGTACTTC	CASADLQETQYF
TRBV4-2	.	TRBJ2-7	.	TGTGCCAGCAGCCAAGATGGGGGCCGGAACGAGCAGTACTTC	CASSQDGGRNEQYF
TRBV9	.	TRBJ2-1	.	TGTGCCAGCAGCGTATTTGAGGCCCAGGGGGGCAATGAGCAGTTCTTC	CASSVFEAQGGNEQFF
TRBV5-4	.	TRBJ1-1	once	TGTGCCAGCAGCTTTGGACAGACTGAAGCTTTCTTT	CASSFGQTEAFF
TRBV7-2	.	TRBJ2-7	.	TGTGCCAGCAGCTTTAGCGCAGGACAGTACGAGCAGTACTTC	CASSFSAGQYEQYF
TRBV28	TRBD2	TRBJ2-7	few	TGTGCCAGCAGTACCCGGACTAGATTGACCTACGAGCAGTACTTC	CASSTRTRLTYEQYF
TRBV21-1	.	TRBJ1-6	.	TGTGCCAGCAGCAAAGTCCAAAGGGGTGCAATAGATTCACCCCTCCACTTT	CASSKVQRGAIDSPLHF
TRBV28	.	TRBJ1-3	.	TGTGCCAGCAGTTCTCCCTCTGGAAACACCATATATTTT	CASSSPSGNTIYF
TRBV11-3	TRBD2	TRBJ2-1	.	TGTGCCAGCAGCACAATCCTCTTTAGCGGGGGCGGTTCTGAGCAGTTCTTC	CASSTILFSGGGSEQFF
TRBV5-1	.	TRBJ2-1	.	TGCGCCAGCATTGGGGCAGAGCAGTTCTTC	CASIGAEQFF
TRBV4-1	TRBD1	TRBJ1-5	.	TGCGCCAGCAGCCAAGATACAGGGGATGGTCAGCCCCAGCATTTT	CASSQDTGDGQPQHF
TRBV5-4	.	TRBJ2-2	.	TGTGCCAGCAGCCGTACCGGGACACCGAACACCGGGGAGCTGTTTTTT	CASSRTGTPNTGELFF
TRBV7-2	TRBD1	TRBJ2-1	.	TGTGCCAGCAGCTTAGCAGGGGGCAGAAACGACAATGAGCAGTTCTTC	CASSLAGGRNDNEQFF
TRBV2	TRBD2	TRBJ2-5	.	TGTGCCAGCAGTGACCCAAGCTGGATGACTAGCGGTAAAGAGACCCAGTACTTC	CASSDPSWMTSGKETQYF
TRBV2	TRBD2	TRBJ2-7	.	TGTGCCAGCAGTGAAGGGGGGGGGCAGTACTTC	CASSEGGGQYF
TRBV6-1	TRBD2	TRBJ2-3	.	TGTGCCAGCAGTAATGCGGGGGGGCCGCAAGATACGCAGTATTTT	CASSNAGGPQDTQYF
TRBV6-5	.	TRBJ2-7	.	TGTGCCAGCATGGCCCGTAGGAGCTCCTACGAGCAGTACTTC	CASMARRSSYEQYF
TRBV11-2	.	TRBJ2-1	.	TGTGCCAGCAGCTTTTCGCTATACAATGAGCAGTTCTTC	CASSFSLYNEQFF
TRBV5-6	TRBD1	TRBJ1-4	.	TGTGCCAGCAGCTTCGGACAGGCAACTAATGAAAAACTGTTTTTT	CASSFGQATNEKLFF
TRBV19	TRBD1	TRBJ2-2	.	TGTGCCAGTAGTCCCAGGACAGGGGGCGGCACCGGGGAGCTGTTTTTT	CASSPRTGGGTGELFF
TRBV11-3	TRBD1	TRBJ2-5	.	TGTGCCAGCAGCTCACGGGACAGCACGGCCCATCAAGAGACCCAGTACTTC	CASSSRDSTAHQETQYF
TRBV6-4	TRBD2	TRBJ2-3	.	TGTGCCAGCAGTATGGAGTTAGCGGGAGAAGGCACAGATACGCAGTATTTT	CASSMELAGEGTDTQYF
TRBV28	.	TRBJ1-2	.	TGTGCCAGCAGGGGCCTGGGGCAGGCTAACTATGGCTACACCTTC	CASRGLGQANYGYTF
TRBV6-5	.	TRBJ2-5	.	TGTGCCAGCAGTTACTCAGGGGGTTCGACAGAGACCCAGTACTTC	CASSYSGGSTETQYF
TRBV19	TRBD2	TRBJ2-2	few	TGTGCCAGTGCCGGGACTAGCGGGAGGTTGAACGGGGAGCTGTTTTTT	CASAGTSGRLNGELFF
TRBV2	.	TRBJ1-1	.	TGTGCCAGCACCTATATACAGGGTAACACTGAAGCTTTCTTT	CASTYIQGNTEAFF
TRBV5-4	.	TRBJ2-1	.	TGTGCCAGCAGCCGCCGACCTATACAGAGTGAGCAGTTCTTC	CASSRRPIQSEQFF
TRBV5-4	TRBD1	TRBJ1-3	few	TGTGCCAGCAGCAGGGGACAGATCGCTGGAAACACCATATATTTT	CASSRGQIAGNTIYF
TRBV11-2	TRBD2	TRBJ2-1	.	TGTGCCAGCAGCGCCCTGACTAGGGCCCGGGGGGATGAGCAGTTCTTC	CASSALTRARGDEQFF
TRBV25-1	.	TRBJ2-1	.	TGTGCCAGCAGTTGGGCCGGCTCCTACAATGAGCAGTTCTTC	CASSWAGSYNEQFF
TRBV4-2	.	TRBJ2-1	few	TGTGCCAGCAGCCAAGATGGGGGGATAGCCTACAATGAGCAGTTCTTC	CASSQDGGIAYNEQFF
TRBV7-9	.	TRBJ2-2	.	TGTGCCAGCCGACAGGCCGGGGACACCGGGGAGCTGTTTTTT	CASRQAGDTGELFF
TRBV9	.	TRBJ2-2	.	TGTGCCAGCAGCCCTAGGAGGGGGCCCGGGGAGCTGTTTTTT	CASSPRRGPGELFF
TRBV7-9	TRBD1	TRBJ2-7	.	TGTTCCAGCAGCGTTGGAAACAGGGGCTACGAGCAGTACTTC	CSSSVGNRGYEQYF
TRBV28	.	TRBJ1-3	few	TGTGCCAGCAGTGCCCCCTCGGGATCTGGAAACACCATATATTTT	CASSAPSGSGNTIYF